The 20 T cell receptor beta chains below were found in one sample sequenced in a study of blood T cell repertoires in COVID-19 (dated by TCRdb to about 2020). Libraries were prepared through the immunoSEQ multiplex PCR assay. Sourced from immuneACCESS, this table was stored by TCRdb with only in-frame sequences that have V and J called. A share of the clones is absent; for the studies checked, an unresolved V gene accounts for under half, and the remainder has no known explanation. The table for this sample lists tens of thousands of clones; 87% of them were counted only once. Under 3% of the sample rests with the top ten. Source material: peripheral blood. Every receptor here comes from a woman aged 45-59 years with active or convalescent COVID-19.

The rearrangement links TRBV19 to TRBJ1-6; D not resolved. Germline V gives CDR1 LNHDA, CDR2 SQIVND (reference sequence). The V and J ends lost 2 bases and 10 bases respectively, with 9 bases between them. The length of the CDR3 is 13 residues. The CDR3 region is CASSITLGSPLHF. The DNA for the CDR3 is TGTGCCAGTAGTATAACTTTGGGCTCACCCCTCCACTTT.

This clone was detected only once. This chain's CDR3 is CASSSGQGRLSSPLHF. DNA of the CDR3: TGCGCCAGCAGCTCAGGACAGGGACGATTGAGTTCACCCCTCCACTTT. The rearrangement uses TRBV5-1 and TRBJ1-6; TRBD1 aligns across 8 bases. J gave up 9 bases and V 3 bases, and 11 bases lay outside the gene matches. This CDR3 is 16 amino acids long. CDR1 and CDR2 (germline): SGHRS, YFSETQ.

This clone was recorded only once. V usage is TRBV5-1 and J usage is TRBJ2-1, with D possibly matching TRBD1 (5 bases). Germline CDR1 SGHRS, CDR2 YFSETQ. The V and J ends lost 2 bases and 10 bases respectively, with 16 bases between them. This CDR3 is 14 amino acids long. CDR3 in DNA: TGCGCCAGCAGCTTATACAGGTTTTCGGACGAGCAGTTCTTC. Translating gives CASSLYRFSDEQFF.

This clone showed up just a few times. The J gene is TRBJ1-4, the V gene TRBV18; 9 bases line up with TRBD1. The germline V gene has CDR1 KGHSH and CDR2 LQKENI. Trimming took 3 bases from V and 5 from J; bases not matched to a gene: 7. The CDR3 consists of 16 residues. The CDR3 nucleotides read TGTGCCAGCTCACCGGGACAGGGCGTAGAGAATGAAAAACTGTTTTTT. Amino acids: CASSPGQGVENEKLFF.

This clone showed up just once. The rearrangement uses TRBV27 and TRBJ2-7; tentatively, D is TRBD1 (5 bases). Germline loops: CDR1 MNHEY, CDR2 SMNVEV (reference sequence). CDR3 length: 11 residues. V was pared by 6 bases and J by 2 bases, with 5 bases between. The CDR3 DNA reads as TGTGCCAGCAGACAGGCCTACGAGCAGTACTTC. Its protein product is CASRQAYEQYF.

V usage is TRBV6-4 and J usage is TRBJ2-5; 13 positions agree with TRBD2. CDR3 length: 21 residues. Germline lookup yields CDR1 MRHNA and CDR2 SNTAGT. Unmatched junction bases numbered 20, after V lost 2 bases and J lost 5 bases. The CDR3 region is CASSDPSWTSGGCWIIETQYF. The CDR3 DNA reads as TGTGCCAGCAGTGACCCCTCCTGGACTAGCGGGGGATGTTGGATTATTGAGACCCAGTACTTC.

J is TRBJ1-1 and V is TRBV18; D remains unclear. The CDR3 spans 14 residues. Germline lookup yields CDR1 KGHSH and CDR2 LQKENI. V was trimmed by 3 bases and J by 4 bases, leaving 12 bases between them. The chain's CDR3 is CASSPPPGATEAFF. DNA of the CDR3: TGTGCCAGCTCACCCCCCCCGGGAGCCACTGAAGCTTTCTTT.

This rearrangement joins TRBV6-5 to TRBJ1-2; TRBD1 matches 7 bases. The CDR3 runs 15 residues. The V gene's germline CDR1 is MNHEY and CDR2 SVGAGI. V shed 7 bases, J shed 8 bases, and the junction held 16 bases outside the gene matches. CDR3 sequence reads: CASIARGTAPLGYTF. DNA for the CDR3: TGTGCCAGCATAGCCCGAGGGACAGCGCCTTTAGGCTACACCTTC.

This clone has just one count. The chain links TRBV5-6 to TRBJ1-2; TRBD1 agrees at 8 bases. Germline CDR1 reads SGHDT; CDR2 reads YYEEEE. The CDR3 is 14 residues long. The V segment lost 2 bases and the J segment 7 bases; nucleotides outside the gene matches: 7. The DNA of the CDR3 is TGTGCCAGCAGCTTTGGACAGGGTGTAGTTGGCTACACCTTC. Translating gives CASSFGQGVVGYTF.

This chain uses TRBV28 with TRBJ2-1, with TRBD2 matching over 12 bases. The V segment lost 6 bases and the J segment 6 bases; nucleotides outside the gene matches: 3. This CDR3 spans 14 amino acids. From germline, CDR1 is MDHEN and CDR2 SYDVKM. DNA of the CDR3: TGTGCCAGCAGCCTAGCGGGGGGGACCAATGAGCAGTTCTTC. It yields the protein CASSLAGGTNEQFF.

The chain uses TRBV29-1 and TRBJ2-2, with 8 bases lining up with TRBD2. The CDR3 is made up of 15 amino acids. Germline CDR1 reads SQVTM; CDR2 reads ANQGSEA. Trimming cost V 2 bases and J 0 bases; bases outside gene matches: 2. CDR3 in amino acids: CSVEWRGANTGELFF. CDR3 sequence (DNA): TGCAGCGTTGAATGGCGGGGGGCGAACACCGGGGAGCTGTTTTTT.

The V call is TRBV6-5, the J call TRBJ2-1, with TRBD2 as a possible D gene (6 bases). The CDR3 runs to 15 residues. Trimming stripped 2 bases from V and 6 bases from J, with 14 bases between. Germline loops: CDR1 MNHEY, CDR2 SVGAGI. CDR3 bases: TGTGCCAGCAGTTACGTGCGGGGACGGAGCAATGAGCAGTTCTTC. Translated: CASSYVRGRSNEQFF.

This chain joins TRBV7-2 and TRBJ2-7; 13 bases agree with TRBD2. Losses at the gene ends were 4 bases for V and 2 bases for J; bases not matched to a gene: 5. The germline V gene has CDR1 SGHTA and CDR2 FQGNSA. The CDR3 sequence is 16 residues long. The DNA of the CDR3 is TGTGCCAGCAGCTCCGAAGGGACTAGCGGGGCCTACGAGCAGTACTTC. Protein product: CASSSEGTSGAYEQYF.

The chain has TRBV5-4 and TRBJ2-7; a possible D gene is TRBD2 (6 bases). This CDR3 is built from 13 residues. The V gene's germline CDR1 is SGHNT and CDR2 YYREEE (reference sequence). V gave up 4 bases and J gave up 6 bases, with 14 bases separating them. The CDR3: CASSTRLDGEQYF. As DNA, the CDR3 is TGTGCCAGCAGCACCCGACTAGACGGCGAGCAGTACTTC.

This clone was seen just once. The chain joins TRBV5-4 to TRBJ2-2; 11 bases are shared with TRBD2. Losses at the gene ends were 5 bases for V and 2 bases for J; bases not matched to a gene: 5. Looked up from germline, CDR1 is SGHNT and CDR2 is YYREEE (reference sequence). The CDR3 is 16 amino acids. The chain's CDR3 is CASSPTSGGNTGELFF. The CDR3, as DNA: TGTGCCAGCAGTCCAACTAGCGGGGGAAACACCGGGGAGCTGTTTTTT.

The chain recombines TRBV19 with TRBJ1-5; D not resolved. The CDR3 has 15 amino acids. V lost 3 bases and J 0 bases, leaving 9 bases between the germline ends. Germline values: CDR1 LNHDA, CDR2 SQIVND (reference sequence). CDR3 nucleotides: TGTGCCAGTAGTATTTTGAGAAATAGCAATCAGCCCCAGCATTTT. Protein sequence: CASSILRNSNQPQHF.

Concerning this clone itself: The junction and the germline gene differ at one end; a read error may be behind it. This sequence joins TRBV4-1 and TRBJ2-5; TRBD1 matches 10 bases. There are 19 residues in the CDR3. Germline loops: CDR1 MGHRA, CDR2 YSYEKL. As DNA, the CDR3 is TGCGCCCGCAGCCAAGCCGGGGGGGCGACAGGGGGCCGACAAGAGACCCAGTACTTC. This encodes CARSQAGGATGGRQETQYF.

The V call is TRBV27, the J call TRBJ2-3; 7 bases match TRBD2. The CDR3 consists of 14 residues. CDR1 and CDR2 from the germline V gene are MNHEY and SMNVEV (reference sequence). The V gene end was trimmed by 5 bases and the J gene end by 5 bases; junction bases not matched to a gene: 7. This CDR3 is CASSLGLVIDTQYF. CDR3 DNA: TGTGCCAGCAGTCTTGGACTAGTAATAGATACGCAGTATTTT.

The rearrangement joins TRBV6-1 to TRBJ2-5, with a weak D call TRBD1 (5 bases). CDR1 MNHNS and CDR2 SASEGT come from the germline V gene. Trimming left V 3 bases short and J 1 base short, with 9 bases between. This CDR3 region has 14 residues. The CDR3 sequence: CASSDRVGQETQYF. CDR3 nucleotides: TGTGCCAGCAGTGACAGGGTTGGCCAAGAGACCCAGTACTTC.

The chain recombines TRBV11-2 with TRBJ2-5, with D uncertain. V was pared by 5 bases and J by 5 bases, with 15 bases between. CDR3 length: 14 amino acids. The germline V gene has CDR1 SGHAT and CDR2 FQNNGV. The CDR3 DNA reads as TGTGCCAGCAGCGGTATTGTGAAACGGGAGACCCAGTACTTC. This encodes CASSGIVKRETQYF.